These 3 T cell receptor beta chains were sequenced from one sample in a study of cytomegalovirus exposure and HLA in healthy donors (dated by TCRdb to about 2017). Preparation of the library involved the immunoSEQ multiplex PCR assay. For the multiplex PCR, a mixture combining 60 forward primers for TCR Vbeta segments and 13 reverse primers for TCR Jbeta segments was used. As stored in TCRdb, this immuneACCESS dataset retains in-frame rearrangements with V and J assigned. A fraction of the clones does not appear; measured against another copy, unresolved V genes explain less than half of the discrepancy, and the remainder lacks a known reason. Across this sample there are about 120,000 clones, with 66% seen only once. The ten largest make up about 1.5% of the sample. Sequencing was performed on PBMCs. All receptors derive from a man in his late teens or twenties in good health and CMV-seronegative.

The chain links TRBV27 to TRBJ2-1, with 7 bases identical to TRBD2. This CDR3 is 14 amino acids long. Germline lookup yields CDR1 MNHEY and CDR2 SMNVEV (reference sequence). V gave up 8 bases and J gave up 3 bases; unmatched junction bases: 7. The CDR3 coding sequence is TGTGCCAGCTGGGCGGGAGAAGGCTACAATGAGCAGTTCTTC. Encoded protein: CASWAGEGYNEQFF.

The CDR3 DNA sequence: TGTGCCAGTAGGGAGGGGTCCTACGAGCAGTACTTC. Amino acid sequence: CASREGSYEQYF. This chain links TRBV19 with TRBJ2-7; D may be TRBD2 (6 bases). Germline V lookup: CDR1 LNHDA, CDR2 SQIVND (reference sequence). This CDR3 is built from 12 residues. Between the trimmed V and J ends, which lost 6 bases and 1 base, there was a span of 7 bases.

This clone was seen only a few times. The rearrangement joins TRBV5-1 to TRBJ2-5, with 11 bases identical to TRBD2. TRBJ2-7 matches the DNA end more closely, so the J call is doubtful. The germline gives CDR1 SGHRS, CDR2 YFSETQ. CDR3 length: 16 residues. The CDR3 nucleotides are TGCGCCAGCAGCTTGGTACTAGCGGGAGTAGGCCACGAGCAGTACTTC. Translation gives CASSLVLAGVGHEQYF.